This T cell receptor beta chain originates from a study of T cell changes during pregnancy in multiple sclerosis. V was clipped by 2 bases and J by 5 bases; unmatched bases: 0. This CDR3 has 12 residues. Per the germline V gene, CDR1 is SEHNR and CDR2 is FQNEAQ (reference sequence). Generated by immunoSEQ multiplex PCR, the TCRdb table keeps only in-frame clones and is missing some. The sample has roughly 40,000 clones; 88% are singletons. The clonotype was recovered from a female donor with multiple sclerosis, enrolled in a pregnancy study. The material sequenced was CD4+ T cells from peripheral blood mononuclear cells, taken before pregnancy. V gene TRBV7-9 combines with J gene TRBJ2-7, with 7 nucleotides matching TRBD2. CDR3 sequence: CASSLSGDEQYF. The CDR3 DNA sequence: TGTGCCAGCAGCTTAAGCGGGGACGAGCAGTACTTC.